This entry lists 30 T cell receptor beta chains sequenced from one sample in a study of T cell changes during pregnancy in multiple sclerosis. Measured with immunoSEQ multiplex PCR; TCRdb has only the in-frame clones, and not every one. This sample has 70,000 or so clones, with about nine tenths found just once. The sample was CD4+ T cells from peripheral blood mononuclear cells, taken after pregnancy. All receptors come from a female donor with multiple sclerosis, enrolled in a pregnancy study.

This clone showed up just once. This chain connects TRBV18 to TRBJ2-2, with a weak D call TRBD1 (6 bases). Looked up from germline, CDR1 is KGHSH and CDR2 is LQKENI. With 2 bases removed from V and 0 bases from J, the gap between germline ends came to 10 bases. This CDR3 has 16 amino acids. The CDR3 here is CASSPGTGTNTGELFF. The CDR3 DNA reads as TGTGCCAGCTCACCAGGAACAGGGACGAACACCGGGGAGCTGTTTTTT.

The chain is built from TRBV10-3 and TRBJ1-2; possibly TRBD1 for D (5 bases). Germline loops: CDR1 ENHRY, CDR2 SYGVKD. Trimming removed 6 bases from V and 8 bases from J, with 13 bases in between. The CDR3 covers 12 residues. The CDR3 sequence: CAISQDSDGYTF. CDR3 DNA: TGTGCCATCAGCCAAGACAGCGACGGCTACACCTTC.

The gene calls are TRBV5-4 and TRBJ1-2; 9 bases are a match to TRBD1. The trim removed 3 bases at V and 2 bases at J, leaving 2 bases unmatched. The CDR3 length is 14 residues. From germline, CDR1 is SGHNT and CDR2 YYREEE (reference sequence). In DNA form, the CDR3 reads TGTGCCAGCAGCTCCGGACAGGGGAACTATGGCTACACCTTC. Its translation is CASSSGQGNYGYTF.

This sequence joins TRBV19 and TRBJ2-5, with 9 bases that match TRBD1. V dropped 6 bases and J dropped 4; count of bases not matched to a gene: 6. CDR3 length equals 14 residues. CDR1 and CDR2 (germline): LNHDA, SQIVND (reference sequence). The CDR3 DNA reads as TGTGCCAGTAGGAAACAGGGGGCTGGAGAGACCCAGTACTTC. Translated, it gives CASRKQGAGETQYF. The variable domain in full, with the rest retrieved from reference TRBV19 and TRBJ2-5, is DGGITQSPKYLFRKEGQNVTLSCEQNLNHDAMYWYRQDPGQGLRLIYYSQIVNDFQKGDIAEGYSVSREKKESFPLTVTSAQKNPTAFYLCASRKQGAGETQYFGPGTRLLVL.

The rearrangement links TRBV11-2 to TRBJ2-3; 11 bases align to TRBD2. The CDR3 covers 15 residues. The germline gives CDR1 SGHAT, CDR2 FQNNGV. V was clipped by 6 bases and J by 2 bases; unmatched bases: 4. CDR3 DNA: TGTGCCAGCAGTTTTAGCGGGAGGGCCACAGATACGCAGTATTTT. It codes for CASSFSGRATDTQYF.

The CDR3 nucleotides read TGTGCCAGCAGCGTAGGGGCTAGCGGGGGGGCTAGCACAGATACGCAGTATTTT. Translating it yields CASSVGASGGASTDTQYF. The chain has TRBV9 and TRBJ2-3; 12 bases agree with TRBD2. V lost 0 bases to trimming and J lost 0 bases; unmatched junction nucleotides: 5. The CDR3 totals 18 residues. Germline CDR1 is SGDLS and CDR2 is YYNGEE.

The chain is built from TRBV5-5 and TRBJ1-1, with D uncertain. The CDR3 has 14 residues. CDR1 is SGHKS and CDR2 is YYEKEE in the germline V gene (reference sequence). The V end lost 2 bases, the J end lost 0 bases, and 8 bases lay between the germline ends. CDR3: CASSFRSVNTEAFF. The CDR3 DNA reads TGTGCCAGCAGCTTTCGTTCAGTGAACACTGAAGCTTTCTTT. The variable domain in full, completed from reference TRBV5-5 and TRBJ1-1, reads DAGVTQSPTHLIKTRGQQVTLRCSPISGHKSVSWYQQVLGQGPQFIFQYYEKEERGRGNFPDRFSARQFPNYSSELNVNALLLGDSALYLCASSFRSVNTEAFFGQGTRLTVV.

Regarding this clone: At one end, the junction sequence differs from germline, possibly due to a read error. The V and J genes are TRBV6-1 and TRBJ2-7; TRBD2 agrees at 12 bases. This CDR3 has 15 residues. Per the germline V gene, CDR1 is MNHNS and CDR2 is SASEGT. This CDR3 reads CATQGLTSGRGSATF. CDR3 coding DNA: TGTGCCACCCAGGGGTTGACTAGCGGGAGAGGTTCGGCTACCTTC.

V is TRBV19 and J is TRBJ2-3, with unresolved D. Germline V gives CDR1 LNHDA, CDR2 SQIVND (reference sequence). The CDR3 is 15 amino acids. Between the trimmed V and J ends, which lost 5 bases and 0 bases, there was a span of 12 bases. The DNA of the CDR3 is TGTGCCAGTAGTCTAGTTCCTCCTAGCACAGATACGCAGTATTTT. Translating it yields CASSLVPPSTDTQYF.

The rearrangement joins TRBV30 to TRBJ2-5; TRBD2 is a possible D gene (5 bases). V gave up 5 bases and J gave up 5 bases, with 9 bases separating them. CDR1 is GTSNPN, CDR2 SVGIG, per germline (reference sequence). This CDR3 spans 11 amino acids. This CDR3 reads CAWGWRETQYF. The CDR3 DNA follows: TGTGCCTGGGGTTGGAGGGAGACCCAGTACTTC.

The rearrangement uses TRBV7-9 and TRBJ2-1; a weak D match, TRBD2 (6 bases). The CDR3 is 17 residues long. Germline lookup yields CDR1 SEHNR and CDR2 FQNEAQ (reference sequence). Trimming cost V 4 bases and J 0 bases, with 16 bases left between them. The CDR3 is CASSSPYAGFSYNEQFF. Written as DNA, the CDR3 is TGTGCCAGCAGCTCGCCTTATGCGGGGTTCTCCTACAATGAGCAGTTCTTC.

The chain links TRBV25-1 to TRBJ1-4, with 11 positions matching TRBD1. From germline, CDR1 is MGHDK and CDR2 SYGVNS. Trimming took 5 bases from V and 6 from J; bases not matched to a gene: 2. The CDR3 length is 14 residues. The CDR3 spells CASSTGQGDEKLFF. CDR3 DNA: TGTGCCAGCAGTACGGGACAGGGGGATGAAAAACTGTTTTTT.

V usage is TRBV28 and J usage is TRBJ2-7; maybe TRBD1 (5 bases). Germline assignment: CDR1 MDHEN and CDR2 SYDVKM. The CDR3 is made up of 16 amino acids. V lost 6 bases and J 3 bases, leaving 21 bases between the germline ends. The CDR3 here is CASSPTAGLKNYEQYF. The DNA for the CDR3 is TGTGCCAGCAGCCCCACAGCAGGGCTGAAAAACTACGAGCAGTACTTC.

This chain connects TRBV27 to TRBJ2-5; tentative D call: TRBD2 (6 bases). Germline V gene sequence: CDR1 MNHEY, CDR2 SMNVEV (reference sequence). V was pared by 5 bases and J by 5 bases, with 12 bases between. The CDR3 is 13 residues long. This CDR3 is CASSHPGGETQYF. CDR3 in DNA: TGTGCCAGCAGTCACCCAGGAGGGGAGACCCAGTACTTC.

This sequence joins TRBV7-9 and TRBJ2-3; D might be TRBD1 (6 bases). The length of the CDR3 is 14 residues. Germline CDR1 is SEHNR and CDR2 is FQNEAQ (reference sequence). V lost 2 bases and J 4 bases, leaving 10 bases between the germline ends. Written as DNA, the CDR3 is TGTGCCAGCAGCTTATCAGGGGTGGCAGATACGCAGTATTTT. The encoded protein is CASSLSGVADTQYF.

This chain connects TRBV28 to TRBJ1-2; D is possibly TRBD1 (6 bases). Trimming removed 6 bases from V and 4 bases from J, with 18 bases in between. CDR3 length: 15 residues. Germline CDR1 is MDHEN and CDR2 is SYDVKM. CDR3 protein: CASSRVQQGSYGYTF. CDR3 in DNA: TGTGCCAGCAGCAGGGTTCAACAGGGAAGCTATGGCTACACCTTC.

CDR3 residues: CASSLDGAPGGNEQYF. CDR3 nucleotides: TGCGCCAGCAGCTTGGACGGGGCGCCTGGAGGGAACGAGCAGTACTTC. V is TRBV5-1 and J is TRBJ2-7, with D possibly matching TRBD2 (6 bases). Deletions cut 0 bases from V and 5 bases from J, with 18 bases between. Germline assignment: CDR1 SGHRS and CDR2 YFSETQ. The CDR3 has 16 amino acids. The complete variable domain, with remaining parts taken from reference TRBV5-1 and TRBJ2-7, reads KAGVTQTPRYLIKTRGQQVTLSCSPISGHRSVSWYQQTPGQGLQFLFEYFSETQRNKGNFPGRFSGRQFSNSRSEMNVSTLELGDSALYLCASSLDGAPGGNEQYFGPGTRLTVT.

This rearrangement joins TRBV5-1 to TRBJ2-5; tentatively, D is TRBD1 (6 bases). Deletions cut 2 bases from V and 2 bases from J, with 10 bases between. Germline CDR1 is SGHRS and CDR2 is YFSETQ. CDR3 length equals 14 residues. CDR3 sequence: CASSFRTVQETQYF. DNA for the CDR3: TGCGCCAGCAGCTTTAGGACAGTTCAAGAGACCCAGTACTTC.

The count of this clone is one. This chain uses TRBV6-5 with TRBJ1-5; no definite D call. The V end lost 6 bases, the J end lost 7 bases, and 16 bases lay between the germline ends. The CDR3 length is 14 residues. CDR1 is MNHEY, CDR2 SVGAGI, per germline. The CDR3: CASRPSRSEQPQHF. For the CDR3, the DNA is TGTGCCAGCAGGCCGTCACGTAGCGAGCAGCCCCAGCATTTT.

Turning to this clone: Other DNA sequences in this sample translate to the same CDR3. The chain uses TRBV6-6 and TRBJ2-1, with D tentatively TRBD2 (5 bases). The germline V gene has CDR1 MNHNY and CDR2 SVGAGI (reference sequence). The germline V and J ends were trimmed by 0 bases and 4 bases, with 7 bases remaining between them. The CDR3 length is 14 residues. The CDR3, as DNA: TGTGCCAGCAGTTACTCGAGGGTTTACAATGAGCAGTTCTTC. Translated, it gives CASSYSRVYNEQFF.

V and J are TRBV6-1 and TRBJ1-1; no clear D gene. Trimming shortened V by 11 bases and J by 2 bases, and 15 bases separated the two germline ends. Germline values: CDR1 MNHNS, CDR2 SASEGT. The CDR3 is 13 residues long. Here the CDR3 reads CAARRSGNTEAFF. CDR3 sequence (DNA): TGTGCCGCCAGGCGCAGCGGTAACACTGAAGCTTTCTTT.

V gene TRBV29-1 combines with J gene TRBJ1-2; no clear D gene. V dropped 7 bases and J dropped 4 bases, with 19 bases sitting between them. Germline CDR1 SQVTM, CDR2 ANQGSEA. CDR3 length equals 14 residues. The CDR3 DNA follows: TGCAGCGGTCGTTCGACGGAGATGTGCTATGGCTACACCTTC. It encodes CSGRSTEMCYGYTF.

The chain couples TRBV2 to TRBJ1-5, with D possibly being TRBD1 (6 bases). Trimming removed 6 bases at V and 4 bases at J, with 13 bases between. This CDR3 contains 14 residues. CDR1 SNHLY and CDR2 FYNNEI come from the germline V gene. The CDR3 bases are TGTGCCAGCAGCAGGGACAACCCTAATCAGCCCCAGCATTTT. This sequence encodes CASSRDNPNQPQHF.

The rearrangement links TRBV5-6 to TRBJ1-5, with 7 bases identical to TRBD1. The CDR3 extends over 17 amino acids. Germline lookup yields CDR1 SGHDT and CDR2 YYEEEE. Trimming cost V 4 bases and J 0 bases; bases outside gene matches: 10. Written as DNA, the CDR3 is TGTGCCAGCAGCGAAAGGGGACAGACTAATAGCAATCAGCCCCAGCATTTT. Amino acid sequence: CASSERGQTNSNQPQHF. The full variable domain, its missing parts supplied by reference TRBV5-6 and TRBJ1-5, is DAGVTQSPTHLIKTRGQQVTLRCSPKSGHDTVSWYQQALGQGPQFIFQYYEEEERQRGNFPDRFSGHQFPNYSSELNVNALLLGDSALYLCASSERGQTNSNQPQHFGDGTRLSIL.

This chain uses TRBV30 with TRBJ2-1, with D maybe TRBD2 (6 bases). Germline CDR1 and CDR2: GTSNPN and SVGIG (reference sequence). The CDR3 loop spans 14 amino acids. Trimming shortened V by 5 bases and J by 5 bases, and 16 bases separated the two germline ends. The CDR3 here is CAWGGDYSHNEQFF. The CDR3 DNA is TGTGCCTGGGGCGGGGATTACTCTCACAATGAGCAGTTCTTC.

The gene calls are TRBV6-1 and TRBJ1-2; 7 positions match TRBD1. V dropped 2 bases and J dropped 6; count of bases not matched to a gene: 0. The germline gives CDR1 MNHNS, CDR2 SASEGT. The CDR3 consists of 12 residues. CDR3 bases: TGTGCCAGCAGTGAACAGGGGGATGGCTACACCTTC. This sequence encodes CASSEQGDGYTF.

This clone is a singleton in its sample. The chain recombines TRBV7-8 with TRBJ1-6; D perhaps matches TRBD1 (5 bases). V was clipped by 4 bases and J by 8 bases, with 33 bases between them. The germline V gene encodes CDR1 SGHVS and CDR2 FQNEAQ. The CDR3 is 21 amino acids. The CDR3 nucleotides are TGTGCCAGCAGCTCCCTTTACAGGTCGGCGGCACCAACGGGTGGCGATTCACCCCTCCACTTT. Protein product: CASSSLYRSAAPTGGDSPLHF.

The chain links TRBV30 to TRBJ1-2; possibly TRBD1 for D (6 bases). Trimming shortened V by 4 bases and J by 4 bases, and 16 bases separated the two germline ends. Germline-derived CDR1 and CDR2 are GTSNPN and SVGIG (reference sequence). CDR3 size: 14 residues. The CDR3 sequence: CAWTHRASLYGYTF. The CDR3 DNA follows: TGTGCCTGGACCCACAGGGCAAGTCTCTATGGCTACACCTTC.

The rearrangement links TRBV2 to TRBJ1-1; 12 bases are shared with TRBD1. Germline V CDR1 and CDR2: SNHLY, FYNNEI. The trim removed 2 bases at V and 5 bases at J, leaving 3 bases unmatched. This CDR3 has 15 amino acids. The CDR3 nucleotides read TGTGCCAGCAGTGAACAGGGACAGGGGGCAACTGAAGCTTTCTTT. Residues: CASSEQGQGATEAFF.

This chain uses TRBV19 with TRBJ1-3, with D maybe TRBD1 (5 bases). The CDR3 runs to 15 residues. Between the trimmed V and J ends, which lost 8 bases and 0 bases, there was a span of 14 bases. CDR1 LNHDA and CDR2 SQIVND come from the germline V gene (reference sequence). The DNA of the CDR3 is TGTGCCAGTCGGCTGACAGCGAGCTCTGGAAACACCATATATTTT. It translates to CASRLTASSGNTIYF.